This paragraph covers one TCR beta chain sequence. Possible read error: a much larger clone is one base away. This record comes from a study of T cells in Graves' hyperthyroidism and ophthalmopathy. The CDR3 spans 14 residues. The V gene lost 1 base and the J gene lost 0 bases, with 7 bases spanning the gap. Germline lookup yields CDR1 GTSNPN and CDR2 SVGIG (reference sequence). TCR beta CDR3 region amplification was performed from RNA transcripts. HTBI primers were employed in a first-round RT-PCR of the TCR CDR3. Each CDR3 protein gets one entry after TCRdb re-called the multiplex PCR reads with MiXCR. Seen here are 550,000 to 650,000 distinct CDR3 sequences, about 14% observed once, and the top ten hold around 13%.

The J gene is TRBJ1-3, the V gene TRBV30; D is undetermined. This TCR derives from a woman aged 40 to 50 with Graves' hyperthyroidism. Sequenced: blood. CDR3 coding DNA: TGTGCCTGGAGTGGTGCTTTCTCTGGAAACACCATATATTTT. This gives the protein CAWSGAFSGNTIYF. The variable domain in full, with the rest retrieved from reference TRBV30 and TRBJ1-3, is SQTIHQWPATLVQPVGSPLSLECTVEGTSNPNLYWYRQAAGRGLQLLFYSVGIGQISSEVPQNLSASRPQDRQFILSSKKLLLSDSGFYLCAWSGAFSGNTIYFGEGSWLTVV.